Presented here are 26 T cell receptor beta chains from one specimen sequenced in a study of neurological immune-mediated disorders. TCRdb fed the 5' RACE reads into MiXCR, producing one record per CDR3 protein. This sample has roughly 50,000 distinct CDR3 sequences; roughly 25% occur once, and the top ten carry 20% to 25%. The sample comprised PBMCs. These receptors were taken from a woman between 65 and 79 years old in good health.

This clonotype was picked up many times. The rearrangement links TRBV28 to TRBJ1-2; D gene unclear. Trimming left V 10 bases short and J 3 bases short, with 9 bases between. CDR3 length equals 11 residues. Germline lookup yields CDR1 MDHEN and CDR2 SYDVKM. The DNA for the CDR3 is TGTGCCACTTCCTCCGACTATGGCTACACCTTC. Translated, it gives CATSSDYGYTF.

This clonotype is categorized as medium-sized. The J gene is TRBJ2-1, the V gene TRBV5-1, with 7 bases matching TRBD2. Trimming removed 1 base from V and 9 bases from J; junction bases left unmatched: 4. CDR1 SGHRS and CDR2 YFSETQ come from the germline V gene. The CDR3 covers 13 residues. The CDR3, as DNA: TGCGCCAGCAGCTTGCGCGGGGGTGGTGAGCAGTTCTTC. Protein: CASSLRGGGEQFF.

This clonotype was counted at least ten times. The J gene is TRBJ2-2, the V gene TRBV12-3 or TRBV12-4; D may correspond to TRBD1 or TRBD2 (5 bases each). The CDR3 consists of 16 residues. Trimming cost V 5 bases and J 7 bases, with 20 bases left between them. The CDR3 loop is CASSPTADPWVGELFF. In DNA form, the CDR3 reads TGTGCCAGCAGTCCGACAGCGGACCCGTGGGTCGGGGAGCTGTTTTTT.

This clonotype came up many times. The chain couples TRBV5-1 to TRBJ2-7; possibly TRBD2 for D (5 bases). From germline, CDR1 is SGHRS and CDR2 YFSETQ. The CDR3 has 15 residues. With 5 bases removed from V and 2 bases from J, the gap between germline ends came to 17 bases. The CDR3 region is CASRPEPGGTYEQYF. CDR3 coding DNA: TGCGCCAGCAGGCCCGAACCCGGAGGAACCTACGAGCAGTACTTC.

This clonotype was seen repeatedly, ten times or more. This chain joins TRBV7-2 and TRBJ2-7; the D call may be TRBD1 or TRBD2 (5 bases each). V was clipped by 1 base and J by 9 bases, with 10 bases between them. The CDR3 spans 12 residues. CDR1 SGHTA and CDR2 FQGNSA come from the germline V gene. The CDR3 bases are TGTGCCAGCAGCTTAGATCGGGGCCGGCAGTACTTC. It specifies CASSLDRGRQYF.

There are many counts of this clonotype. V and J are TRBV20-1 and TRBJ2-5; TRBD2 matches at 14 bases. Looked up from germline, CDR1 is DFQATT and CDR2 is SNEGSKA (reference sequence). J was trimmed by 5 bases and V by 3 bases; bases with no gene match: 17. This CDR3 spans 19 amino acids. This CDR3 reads CSASPSGTSGRGVAETQYF. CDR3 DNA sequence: TGCAGTGCTAGCCCGTCCGGGACTAGCGGGAGAGGAGTTGCGGAGACCCAGTACTTC.

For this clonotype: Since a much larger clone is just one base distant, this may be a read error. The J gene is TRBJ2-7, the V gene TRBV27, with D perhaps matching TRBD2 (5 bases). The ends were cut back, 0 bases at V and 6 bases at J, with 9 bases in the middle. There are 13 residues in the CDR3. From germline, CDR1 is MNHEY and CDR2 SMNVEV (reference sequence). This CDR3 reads CASSLSEDVEQYF. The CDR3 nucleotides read TGTGCCAGCAGTTTATCGGAGGACGTCGAGCAGTACTTC.

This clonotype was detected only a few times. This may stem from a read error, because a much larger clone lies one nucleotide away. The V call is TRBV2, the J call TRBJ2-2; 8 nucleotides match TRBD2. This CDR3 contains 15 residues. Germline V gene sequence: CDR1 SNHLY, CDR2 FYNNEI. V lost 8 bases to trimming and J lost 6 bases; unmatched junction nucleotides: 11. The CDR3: CASPGASGSAGELFF. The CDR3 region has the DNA TGTGCCAGCCCCGGCGCGAGCGGGAGCGCCGGGGAGCTGTTTTTT. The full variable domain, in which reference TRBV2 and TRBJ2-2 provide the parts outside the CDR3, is EPEVTQTPSHQVTQMGQEVILRCVPISNHLYFYWYRQILGQKVEFLVSFYNNEISEKSEIFDDQFSVERPDGSNFTLKIRSTKLEDSAMYFCASPGASGSAGELFFGEGSRLTVL.

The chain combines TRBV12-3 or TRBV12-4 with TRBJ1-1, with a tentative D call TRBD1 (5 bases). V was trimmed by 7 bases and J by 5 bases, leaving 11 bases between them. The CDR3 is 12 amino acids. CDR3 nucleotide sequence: TGTGCCAGCAACCTTCAGGGTACTGAAGCTTTCTTT. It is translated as CASNLQGTEAFF.

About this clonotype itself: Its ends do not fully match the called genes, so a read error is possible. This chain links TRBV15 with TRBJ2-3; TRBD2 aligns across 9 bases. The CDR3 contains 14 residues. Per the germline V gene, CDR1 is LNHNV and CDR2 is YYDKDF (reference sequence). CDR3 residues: CATSAGTSTDTRYF. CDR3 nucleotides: TGTGCCACCAGCGCCGGGACTAGCACAGATACGCGGTATTTT.

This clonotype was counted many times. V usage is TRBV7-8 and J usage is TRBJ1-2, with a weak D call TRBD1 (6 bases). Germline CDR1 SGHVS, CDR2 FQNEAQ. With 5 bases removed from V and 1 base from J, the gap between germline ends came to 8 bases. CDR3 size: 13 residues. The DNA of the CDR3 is TGTGCCAGCAGCCCGGACAGTAACTATGGCTACACCTTC. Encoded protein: CASSPDSNYGYTF.

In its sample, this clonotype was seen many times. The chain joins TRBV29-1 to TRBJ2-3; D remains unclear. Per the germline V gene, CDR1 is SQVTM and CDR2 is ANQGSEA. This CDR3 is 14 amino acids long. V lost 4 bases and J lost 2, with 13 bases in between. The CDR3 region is CSVVVLLNTDTQYF. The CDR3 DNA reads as TGCAGCGTTGTAGTTCTGTTGAACACAGATACGCAGTATTTT.

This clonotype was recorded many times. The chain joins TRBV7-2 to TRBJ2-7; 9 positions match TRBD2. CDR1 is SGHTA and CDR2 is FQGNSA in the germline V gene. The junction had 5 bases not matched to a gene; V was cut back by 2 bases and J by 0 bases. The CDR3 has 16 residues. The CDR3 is CASSLSSGISSYEQYF. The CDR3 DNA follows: TGTGCCAGCAGCTTATCTAGCGGGATCAGCTCCTACGAGCAGTACTTC.

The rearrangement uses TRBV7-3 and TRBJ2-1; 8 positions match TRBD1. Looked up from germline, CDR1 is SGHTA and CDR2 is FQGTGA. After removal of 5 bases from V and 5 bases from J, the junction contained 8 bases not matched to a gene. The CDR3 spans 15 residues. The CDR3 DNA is TGTGCCAGCAGCGCTGGGACAGGCCGCGACAATGAGCAGTTCTTC. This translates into CASSAGTGRDNEQFF.

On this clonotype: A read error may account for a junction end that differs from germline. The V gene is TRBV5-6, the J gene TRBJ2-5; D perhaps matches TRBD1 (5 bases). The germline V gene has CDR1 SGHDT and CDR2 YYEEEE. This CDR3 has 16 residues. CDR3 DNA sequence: TGTGCCAGCTGCGCCTTACCCAAGGGGAACCAGGAGACCCAGTACTTC. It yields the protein CASCALPKGNQETQYF.

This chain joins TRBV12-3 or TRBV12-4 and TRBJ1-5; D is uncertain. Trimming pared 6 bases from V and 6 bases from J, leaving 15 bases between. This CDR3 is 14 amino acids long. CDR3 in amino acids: CASSQGGLRQPQHF. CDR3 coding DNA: TGTGCCAGCAGCCAAGGCGGGTTGCGTCAGCCCCAGCATTTT.

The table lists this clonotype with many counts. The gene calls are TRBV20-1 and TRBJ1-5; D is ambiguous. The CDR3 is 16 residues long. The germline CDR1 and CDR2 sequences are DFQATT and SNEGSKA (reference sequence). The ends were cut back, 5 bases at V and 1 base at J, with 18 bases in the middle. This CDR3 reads CSAGGPPDWSNQPQHF. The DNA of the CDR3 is TGCAGTGCTGGAGGCCCACCTGACTGGAGCAATCAGCCCCAGCATTTT.

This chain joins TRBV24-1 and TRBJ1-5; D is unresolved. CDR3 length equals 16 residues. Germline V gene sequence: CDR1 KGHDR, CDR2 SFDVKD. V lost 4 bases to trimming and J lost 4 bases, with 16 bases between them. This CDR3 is CATSESTPLGNQPQHF. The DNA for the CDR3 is TGTGCCACCAGTGAATCCACACCATTAGGAAATCAGCCCCAGCATTTT.

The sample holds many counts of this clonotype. In DNA, the CDR3 is TGTGCCAGCAGTGATCTGGGGGCGGCCGGAGGCGAGCAGTACTTC. Its protein is CASSDLGAAGGEQYF. The V call is TRBV25-1, the J call TRBJ2-7; possibly TRBD1 for D (6 bases). This CDR3 has 15 residues. Trimming cost V 3 bases and J 6 bases, with 18 bases left between them. In germline, CDR1 is MGHDK, CDR2 SYGVNS.

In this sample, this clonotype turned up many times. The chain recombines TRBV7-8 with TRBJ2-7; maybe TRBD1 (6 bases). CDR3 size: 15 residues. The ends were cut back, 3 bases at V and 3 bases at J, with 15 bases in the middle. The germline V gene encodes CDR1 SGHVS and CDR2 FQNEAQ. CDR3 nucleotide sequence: TGTGCCAGCAGCTTTCCCCGGGGACACCTCTACGAGCAGTACTTC. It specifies CASSFPRGHLYEQYF.

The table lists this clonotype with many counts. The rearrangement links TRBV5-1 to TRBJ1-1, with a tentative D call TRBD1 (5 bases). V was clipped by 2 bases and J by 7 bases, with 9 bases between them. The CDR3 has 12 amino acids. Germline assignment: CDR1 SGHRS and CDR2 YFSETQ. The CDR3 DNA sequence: TGCGCCAGCAGCTTTGGAGGGGATGAAGCTTTCTTT. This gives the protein CASSFGGDEAFF.

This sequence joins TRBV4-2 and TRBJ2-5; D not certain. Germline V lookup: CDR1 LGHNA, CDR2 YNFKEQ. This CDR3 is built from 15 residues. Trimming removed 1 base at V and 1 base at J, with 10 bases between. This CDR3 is CASSQAAGIQETQYF. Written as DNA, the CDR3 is TGTGCCAGCAGCCAAGCGGCTGGCATCCAAGAGACCCAGTACTTC.

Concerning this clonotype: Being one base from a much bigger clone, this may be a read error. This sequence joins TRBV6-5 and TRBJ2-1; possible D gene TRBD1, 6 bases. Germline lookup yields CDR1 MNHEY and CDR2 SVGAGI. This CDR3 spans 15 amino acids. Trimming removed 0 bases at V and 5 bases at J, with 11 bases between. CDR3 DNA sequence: TGTGCCAGCAGTTACTCAGGGGGAGCCCACAATGAGCAGTTCTTC. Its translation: CASSYSGGAHNEQFF.

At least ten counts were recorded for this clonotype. In nucleotides, the CDR3 is TGTGCCAGCAGCGCCGGGACAGGGTACGATCAGCCCCAGCATTTT. Protein sequence: CASSAGTGYDQPQHF. The rearrangement links TRBV6-6 to TRBJ1-5; 9 nucleotides align to TRBD1. V shed 6 bases, J shed 5 bases, and the junction held 8 bases outside the gene matches. CDR3 size: 15 residues. Per germline, CDR1 MNHNY and CDR2 SVGAGI (reference sequence).

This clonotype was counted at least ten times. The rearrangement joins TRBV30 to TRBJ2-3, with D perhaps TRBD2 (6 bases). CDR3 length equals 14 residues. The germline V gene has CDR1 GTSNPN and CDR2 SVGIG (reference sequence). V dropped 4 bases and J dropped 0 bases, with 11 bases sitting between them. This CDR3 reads CAWKLGGSTDTQYF. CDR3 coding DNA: TGTGCCTGGAAGTTGGGGGGTAGCACAGATACGCAGTATTTT.

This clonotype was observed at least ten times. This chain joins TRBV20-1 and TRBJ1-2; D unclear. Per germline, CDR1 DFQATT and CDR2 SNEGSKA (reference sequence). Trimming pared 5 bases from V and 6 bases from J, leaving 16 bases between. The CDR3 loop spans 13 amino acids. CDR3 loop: CSAPPIPGDGYTF. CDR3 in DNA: TGCAGTGCTCCACCCATTCCGGGCGATGGCTACACCTTC.